This T cell receptor (beta chain) comes out of a study of cytomegalovirus exposure and HLA in healthy donors. On this clone: Its antigen is not known.

Study-wide findings and caveats: In vitro testing confirmed three CMV-associated chains as specific for CMV antigens. The tendency of first-cohort TCR clusters to co-occur in the 100 to 150 validation repertoires emerged from a later analysis.

The V and J ends lost 8 bases and 1 base respectively, with 14 bases between them. CDR1 is MNHNS, CDR2 SASEGT, per germline. The CDR3 loop spans 14 amino acids. The table came from immunoSEQ multiplex PCR; TCRdb's copy has only in-frame clones and leaves some out. The table lists around 98,000 clones, around 90% of them singletons. The clonotype originates from a woman aged 30 to 39 in good health and CMV-seronegative. V usage is TRBV6-1 and J usage is TRBJ1-1; D may be TRBD1 (6 bases). Sequenced: PBMCs. The CDR3 coding sequence is TGTGCCAGCTCACAGGGTATCGGGAACACTGAAGCTTTCTTT. Amino acid sequence: CASSQGIGNTEAFF.